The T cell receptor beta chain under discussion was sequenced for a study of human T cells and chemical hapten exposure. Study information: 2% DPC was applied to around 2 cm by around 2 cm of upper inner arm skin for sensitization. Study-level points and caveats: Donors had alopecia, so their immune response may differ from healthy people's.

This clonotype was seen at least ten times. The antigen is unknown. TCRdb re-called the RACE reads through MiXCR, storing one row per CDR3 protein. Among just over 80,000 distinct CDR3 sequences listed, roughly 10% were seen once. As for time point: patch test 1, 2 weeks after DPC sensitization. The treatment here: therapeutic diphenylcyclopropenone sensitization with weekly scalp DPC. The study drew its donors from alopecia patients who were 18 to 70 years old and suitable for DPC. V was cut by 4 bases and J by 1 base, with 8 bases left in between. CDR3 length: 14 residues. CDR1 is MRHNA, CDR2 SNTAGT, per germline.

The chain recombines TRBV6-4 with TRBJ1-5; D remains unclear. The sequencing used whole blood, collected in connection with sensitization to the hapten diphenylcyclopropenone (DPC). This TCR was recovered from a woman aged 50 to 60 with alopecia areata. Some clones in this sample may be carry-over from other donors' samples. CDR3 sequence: CASSAEDSNQPQHF. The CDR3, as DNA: TGTGCCAGCAGTGCTGAGGACAGCAATCAGCCCCAGCATTTT.